The 25 T cell receptor beta chains below all came from one sample that was sequenced in a study of cytomegalovirus exposure and HLA in healthy donors. TCRdb's table, derived via immunoSEQ multiplex PCR, lists solely in-frame clones and lacks some. Of about 150,000 clones listed, about 89% were seen once; the top ten hold about 0.65%. Sequenced input: PBMCs. Receptors originate from a man younger than 30 in good health and CMV-seronegative.

The table lists this clone with a count of one. The CDR3 coding sequence is TGCAGCGTTGCGGTATCCTCTGGAAACACCATATATTTT. It is translated as CSVAVSSGNTIYF. The chain links TRBV29-1 to TRBJ1-3, with D uncertain. V gave up 4 bases and J gave up 0 bases, with 7 bases separating them. This CDR3 has 13 residues. The germline V gene encodes CDR1 SQVTM and CDR2 ANQGSEA.

V is TRBV5-1 and J is TRBJ1-1, with a possible D match to TRBD1 (5 bases). The germline gives CDR1 SGHRS, CDR2 YFSETQ. V was trimmed by 3 bases and J by 1 base, leaving 10 bases between them. The CDR3 consists of 14 residues. This CDR3 is CASSYQGQNTEAFF. CDR3 bases: TGCGCCAGCAGCTACCAGGGCCAGAACACTGAAGCTTTCTTT. The full variable domain, with the rest looked up from reference TRBV5-1 and TRBJ1-1, is KAGVTQTPRYLIKTRGQQVTLSCSPISGHRSVSWYQQTPGQGLQFLFEYFSETQRNKGNFPGRFSGRQFSNSRSEMNVSTLELGDSALYLCASSYQGQNTEAFFGQGTRLTVV.

The V gene is TRBV19, the J gene TRBJ2-1; 9 bases are shared with TRBD2. After removal of 4 bases from V and 2 bases from J, the junction contained 12 bases not matched to a gene. Germline V gives CDR1 LNHDA, CDR2 SQIVND (reference sequence). The CDR3 totals 18 residues. This chain's CDR3 is CASSKGRALAGAYNEQFF. CDR3 bases: TGTGCCAGTAGTAAGGGCCGGGCTTTAGCGGGGGCCTACAATGAGCAGTTCTTC.

The J gene is TRBJ1-2, the V gene TRBV5-4; TRBD1 might be the D (6 bases). V lost 5 bases and J 3 bases, leaving 17 bases between the germline ends. From germline, CDR1 is SGHNT and CDR2 YYREEE (reference sequence). The length of the CDR3 is 15 residues. The CDR3 loop is CASRLQGIGDYGYTF. The CDR3, as DNA: TGTGCCAGCAGGTTGCAGGGGATTGGGGACTATGGCTACACCTTC.

A single count supports this clone. The rearrangement links TRBV2 to TRBJ2-1, with TRBD1 identical over 11 bases. V was pared by 6 bases and J by 5 bases, with 6 bases of the junction left unmatched. This CDR3 has 15 residues. CDR1 is SNHLY, CDR2 FYNNEI, per germline. The CDR3 sequence: CASRAGQGANNEQFF. The DNA of the CDR3 is TGTGCCAGCAGAGCCGGACAGGGGGCGAACAATGAGCAGTTCTTC.

The gene calls are TRBV18 and TRBJ2-3; no firm D call. V was shortened by 4 bases and J by 1 base, with 6 bases between the two germline ends. The CDR3 is made up of 13 amino acids. Germline loops: CDR1 KGHSH, CDR2 LQKENI. The CDR3 is CASSLAGTDTQYF. In nucleotides, the CDR3 is TGTGCCAGCTCACTCGCGGGCACAGATACGCAGTATTTT.

The chain uses TRBV4-3 and TRBJ2-7; 12 bases are shared with TRBD2. Germline-derived CDR1 and CDR2 are LGHNA and YSLEER. This CDR3 contains 17 residues. V lost 10 bases, J lost 2 bases, and 15 bases stayed unmatched. The CDR3: CATIMVRTSGTTYEQYV. The CDR3 nucleotides read TGCGCCACTATTATGGTTCGGACTAGCGGGACAACCTACGAGCAGTACGTC.

The chain couples TRBV5-6 to TRBJ2-1; 8 nucleotides align to TRBD1. J was trimmed by 3 bases and V by 0 bases; bases with no gene match: 8. The CDR3 is made up of 17 amino acids. In germline, CDR1 is SGHDT, CDR2 YYEEEE. The CDR3 coding sequence is TGTGCCAGCAGCTTGGAGGCTACAGGGGGACTCTACAATGAGCAGTTCTTC. Protein product: CASSLEATGGLYNEQFF.

The CDR3 protein is CASSLHTGGARNEQFF. As DNA, the CDR3 is TGCGCCAGCAGCCTTCACACAGGGGGCGCTCGGAATGAGCAGTTCTTC. V and J are TRBV5-1 and TRBJ2-1; 9 nucleotides agree with TRBD1. With V trimmed by 4 bases and J by 7 bases, 12 bases remained unmatched. CDR3 length: 16 amino acids. Germline CDR1 SGHRS, CDR2 YFSETQ.

The chain carries TRBV30 and TRBJ1-6; possible D gene TRBD1, 6 bases. The CDR3 totals 15 residues. The V gene lost 0 bases and the J gene lost 10 bases, with 16 bases spanning the gap. Germline V gene lookup returns CDR1 GTSNPN and CDR2 SVGIG (reference sequence). CDR3 sequence: CAWSVQGARRSPLHF. CDR3 DNA sequence: TGTGCCTGGAGTGTACAGGGCGCGAGGAGGTCACCCCTCCACTTT.

CDR3 in amino acids: CASSYGTVGTYEQYF. DNA of the CDR3: TGTGCCAGCAGTTACGGGACAGTAGGCACCTACGAGCAGTACTTC. The chain has TRBV27 and TRBJ2-7, with TRBD1 identical over 7 bases. The V gene's germline CDR1 is MNHEY and CDR2 SMNVEV (reference sequence). J lost 2 bases, V lost 4 bases, and 8 bases had no gene match. The CDR3 consists of 15 residues.

This chain connects TRBV30 to TRBJ1-3, with 10 bases lining up with TRBD1. The CDR3 totals 19 residues. Germline loops: CDR1 GTSNPN, CDR2 SVGIG (reference sequence). J lost 0 bases, V lost 3 bases, and 14 bases had no gene match. The CDR3 sequence: CAWRSPRDRGSHSGNTIYF. CDR3 in DNA: TGTGCCTGGAGGAGCCCCCGGGACAGGGGTTCTCACTCTGGAAACACCATATATTTT.

This clone has a single count. This rearrangement joins TRBV7-9 to TRBJ1-4; D remains unclear. The V gene lost 8 bases and the J gene lost 8 bases, with 9 bases spanning the gap. This CDR3 region has 11 residues. Germline CDR1 is SEHNR and CDR2 is FQNEAQ (reference sequence). CDR3 DNA: TGTGCCAGCGACCGAGGGGAAAAACTGTTTTTT. Its translation is CASDRGEKLFF.

This sequence joins TRBV5-1 and TRBJ1-1, with a tentative D call TRBD1 (6 bases). Germline loops: CDR1 SGHRS, CDR2 YFSETQ. V lost 3 bases, J lost 0 bases, and 12 bases lay in between. CDR3 length: 15 amino acids. In nucleotides, the CDR3 is TGCGCCAGCAGCTCCTCCACAGGGTTGAACACTGAAGCTTTCTTT. This sequence encodes CASSSSTGLNTEAFF.

V and J are TRBV5-6 and TRBJ2-3; D is undetermined. There are 14 residues in the CDR3. Germline V gene lookup returns CDR1 SGHDT and CDR2 YYEEEE. Trimming stripped 4 bases from V and 6 bases from J, with 15 bases between. CDR3 DNA: TGTGCCAGCAGCCCTCCCCTTTTGTCGGATACGCAGTATTTT. Its protein product is CASSPPLLSDTQYF. Combining the CDR3 with reference TRBV5-6 and TRBJ2-3 gives the whole variable domain DAGVTQSPTHLIKTRGQQVTLRCSPKSGHDTVSWYQQALGQGPQFIFQYYEEEERQRGNFPDRFSGHQFPNYSSELNVNALLLGDSALYLCASSPPLLSDTQYFGPGTRLTVL.

The genes are TRBV19 and TRBJ2-3; 7 bases agree with TRBD1. With 3 bases clipped from V and 1 base from J, the junction kept 7 bases outside the gene matches. The CDR3 length is 16 residues. Germline CDR1 and CDR2: LNHDA and SQIVND (reference sequence). The CDR3 sequence: CASSISTGAGTDTQYF. In DNA form, the CDR3 reads TGTGCCAGTAGTATCTCCACAGGGGCGGGCACAGATACGCAGTATTTT.

The chain joins TRBV7-9 to TRBJ2-5; 8 bases map to TRBD1. CDR1 is SEHNR and CDR2 is FQNEAQ in the germline V gene (reference sequence). The CDR3 has 13 amino acids. Unmatched junction bases numbered 9, after V lost 10 bases and J lost 5 bases. The CDR3 here is CATETGDGETQYF. The CDR3 bases are TGTGCCACCGAGACAGGGGACGGGGAGACCCAGTACTTC.

The rearrangement links TRBV11-3 to TRBJ2-7, with TRBD2 matching 7 bases. This CDR3 has 20 amino acids. J was trimmed by 0 bases and V by 2 bases; bases with no gene match: 19. Looked up from germline, CDR1 is SGHNT and CDR2 is YENEEA. Here the CDR3 reads CASSLPALGGRGDSSYEQYV. The CDR3 region has the DNA TGTGCCAGCAGCTTACCAGCCCTCGGGGGGAGAGGGGACTCCTCCTACGAGCAGTACGTC.

The J gene is TRBJ2-3, the V gene TRBV6-5, with D perhaps TRBD2 (5 bases). The CDR3 totals 13 residues. Germline V gene data show CDR1 as MNHEY and CDR2 as SVGAGI. V lost 6 bases to trimming and J lost 4 bases, with 11 bases between them. The CDR3 nucleotides are TGTGCCAGCAGGCCGAGGGCCCCAGATACGCAGTATTTT. It specifies CASRPRAPDTQYF.

This chain uses TRBV28 with TRBJ1-4; TRBD1 matches 9 bases. Germline V gene data show CDR1 as MDHEN and CDR2 as SYDVKM. The CDR3 is 15 amino acids. The V segment lost 6 bases and the J segment 6 bases; nucleotides outside the gene matches: 8. The CDR3 sequence is CASRIPGQGYEKLFF. Written as DNA, the CDR3 is TGTGCCAGCAGAATACCGGGACAGGGCTATGAAAAACTGTTTTTT.

Here the CDR3 reads CASSLALWGPREDRGTNYGYTF. CDR3 sequence (DNA): TGTGCCAGCAGCTTAGCGCTCTGGGGACCCCGGGAGGACAGGGGGACTAACTATGGCTACACCTTC. V gene TRBV7-2 combines with J gene TRBJ1-2; TRBD1 agrees at 10 bases. Germline loops: CDR1 SGHTA, CDR2 FQGNSA. V lost 0 bases, J lost 0 bases, and 19 bases stayed unmatched. This CDR3 contains 22 residues. The complete variable domain, with remaining parts taken from reference TRBV7-2 and TRBJ1-2, reads GAGVSQSPSNKVTEKGKDVELRCDPISGHTALYWYRQSLGQGLEFLIYFQGNSAPDKSGLPSDRFSAERTGGSVSTLTIQRTQQEDSAVYLCASSLALWGPREDRGTNYGYTFGSGTRLTVV.

The chain links TRBV27 to TRBJ2-5, with TRBD2 identical over 8 bases. V trimming: 5 bases; J trimming: 3 bases; junction bases outside the gene matches: 5. The CDR3 length is 14 residues. Germline lookup yields CDR1 MNHEY and CDR2 SMNVEV (reference sequence). CDR3 sequence: CASSPLAGKETQYF. CDR3 sequence (DNA): TGTGCCAGCAGTCCCTTAGCGGGGAAAGAGACCCAGTACTTC.

In nucleotides, the CDR3 is TGTGCCAGCAGCTTAGTAAACACTGAAGCTTTCTTT. Translation gives CASSLVNTEAFF. This chain connects TRBV7-9 to TRBJ1-1; D remains unclear. V lost 1 base, J lost 2 bases, and 2 bases lay in between. CDR1 and CDR2 from the germline V gene are SEHNR and FQNEAQ (reference sequence). There are 12 residues in the CDR3.

The chain links TRBV7-9 to TRBJ1-5; D unclear. Trimming left V 3 bases short and J 2 bases short, with 5 bases between. CDR3 length: 13 residues. The V gene's germline CDR1 is SEHNR and CDR2 FQNEAQ (reference sequence). CDR3 DNA sequence: TGTGCCAGCAGCTTCGGTGGCAATCAGCCCCAGCATTTT. Translating gives CASSFGGNQPQHF.

The chain joins TRBV4-3 to TRBJ2-2; D remains ambiguous. The CDR3 totals 19 residues. Germline V gene sequence: CDR1 LGHNA, CDR2 YSLEER. The V gene lost 1 base and the J gene lost 0 bases, with 18 bases spanning the gap. The CDR3 region is CASSQANSGKRTNTGELFF. CDR3 bases: TGCGCCAGCAGCCAAGCCAACTCAGGAAAACGCACGAACACCGGGGAGCTGTTTTTT.